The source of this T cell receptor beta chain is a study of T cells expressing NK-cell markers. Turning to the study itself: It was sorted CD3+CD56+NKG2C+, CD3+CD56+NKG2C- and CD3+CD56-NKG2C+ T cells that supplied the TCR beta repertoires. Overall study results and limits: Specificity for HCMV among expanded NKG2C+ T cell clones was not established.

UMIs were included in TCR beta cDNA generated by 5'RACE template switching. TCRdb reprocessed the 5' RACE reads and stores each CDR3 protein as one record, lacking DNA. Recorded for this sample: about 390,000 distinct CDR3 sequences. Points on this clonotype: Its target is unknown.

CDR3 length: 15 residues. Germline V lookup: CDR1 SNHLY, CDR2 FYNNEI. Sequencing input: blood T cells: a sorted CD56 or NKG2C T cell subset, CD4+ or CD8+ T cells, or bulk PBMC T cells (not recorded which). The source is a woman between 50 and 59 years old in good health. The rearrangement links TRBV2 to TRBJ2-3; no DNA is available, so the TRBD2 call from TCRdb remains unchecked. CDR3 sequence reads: CASRRLVRGTDTQYF.